This TCR beta chain was sequenced in a study of PD-L1 blockade in urothelial cancer. Study summary: Intravenous atezolizumab, 1,200 mg every 3 weeks, was begun by patients in the mid-2010s. Patients had received 0 to 3 prior chemotherapy regimens.

Regarding this clone: What it binds is unknown.

Synthetically made TCR analog templates were put into each PCR as spikes. Clones were sequenced by immunoSEQ multiplex PCR, and TCRdb holds only the in-frame ones, with some missing. The top ten clones hold under 2.5% of a sample with roughly 51,000 clones, around 82% of them seen once. Documented time point: peripheral blood 6 weeks after treatment start. In germline, CDR1 is SEHNR, CDR2 FQNEAQ (reference sequence). This CDR3 is built from 16 residues. The ends lost 5 bases at V and 3 bases at J; junction bases unmatched: 10. General study points: When pretreatment blood TCR clonality was below the median, it predicted better survival.

Sequenced here: PBMCs, sampled around atezolizumab (anti-PD-L1) treatment. The origin of this receptor is a man aged 50-59 years with urothelial cancer. The chain links TRBV7-9 to TRBJ1-2; 9 bases match TRBD1. CDR3 DNA: TGTGCCAGCAGCGACCCACAGGGGGCGCTGGACTATGGCTACACCTTC. This codes for CASSDPQGALDYGYTF.